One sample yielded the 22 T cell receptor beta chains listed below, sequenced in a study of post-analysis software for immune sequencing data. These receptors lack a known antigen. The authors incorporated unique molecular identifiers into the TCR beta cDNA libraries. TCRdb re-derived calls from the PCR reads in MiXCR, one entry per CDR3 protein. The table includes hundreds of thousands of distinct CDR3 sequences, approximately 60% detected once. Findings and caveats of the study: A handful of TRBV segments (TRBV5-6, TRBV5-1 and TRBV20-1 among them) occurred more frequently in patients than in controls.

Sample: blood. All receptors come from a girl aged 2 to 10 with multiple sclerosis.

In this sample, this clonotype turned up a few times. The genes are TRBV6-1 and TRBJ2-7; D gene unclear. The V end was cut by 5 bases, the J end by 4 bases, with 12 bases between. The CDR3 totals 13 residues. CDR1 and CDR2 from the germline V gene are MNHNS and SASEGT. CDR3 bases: TGTGCCAGCAGTAGGCCTCCTCATTACGAGCAGTACTTC. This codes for CASSRPPHYEQYF.

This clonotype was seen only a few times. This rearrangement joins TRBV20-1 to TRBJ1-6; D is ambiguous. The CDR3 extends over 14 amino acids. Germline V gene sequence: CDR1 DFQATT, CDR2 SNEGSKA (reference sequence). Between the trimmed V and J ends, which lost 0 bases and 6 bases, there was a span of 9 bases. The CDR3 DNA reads TGCAGTGCTAGAGAGAAGGGCCCTAATTCACCCCTCCACTTT. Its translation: CSAREKGPNSPLHF.

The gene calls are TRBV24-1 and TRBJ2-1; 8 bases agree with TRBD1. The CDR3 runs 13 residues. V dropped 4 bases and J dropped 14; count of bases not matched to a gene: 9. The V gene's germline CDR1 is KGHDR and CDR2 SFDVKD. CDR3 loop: CATSDLDRGRKFF. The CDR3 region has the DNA TGTGCCACCAGTGACCTTGACAGGGGACGTAAGTTCTTC.

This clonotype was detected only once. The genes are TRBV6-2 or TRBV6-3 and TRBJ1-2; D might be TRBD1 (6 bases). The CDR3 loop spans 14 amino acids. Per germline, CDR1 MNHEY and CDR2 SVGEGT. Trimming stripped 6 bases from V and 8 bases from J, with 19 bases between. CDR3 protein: CASSKDRLSGGYTF. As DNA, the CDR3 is TGTGCCAGCAGCAAAGACAGGTTATCTGGCGGCTACACCTTC.

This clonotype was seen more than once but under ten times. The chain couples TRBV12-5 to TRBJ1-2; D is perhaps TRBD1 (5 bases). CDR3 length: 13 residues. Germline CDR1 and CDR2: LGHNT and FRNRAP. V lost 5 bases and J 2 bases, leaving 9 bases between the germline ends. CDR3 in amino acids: CASGQTANYGYTF. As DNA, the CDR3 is TGTGCTAGTGGTCAGACAGCCAACTATGGCTACACCTTC.

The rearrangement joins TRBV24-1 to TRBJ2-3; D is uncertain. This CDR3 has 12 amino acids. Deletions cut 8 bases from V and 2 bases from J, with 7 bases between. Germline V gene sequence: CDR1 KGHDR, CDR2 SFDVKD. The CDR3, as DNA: TGTGCCACCACAGCTACCACAGATACGCAGTATTTT. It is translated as CATTATTDTQYF.

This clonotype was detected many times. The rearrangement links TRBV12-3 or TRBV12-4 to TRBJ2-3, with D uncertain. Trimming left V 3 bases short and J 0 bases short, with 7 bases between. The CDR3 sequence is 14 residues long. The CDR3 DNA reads TGTGCCAGCAGTTTGCACAGTAGCACAGATACGCAGTATTTT. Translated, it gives CASSLHSSTDTQYF.

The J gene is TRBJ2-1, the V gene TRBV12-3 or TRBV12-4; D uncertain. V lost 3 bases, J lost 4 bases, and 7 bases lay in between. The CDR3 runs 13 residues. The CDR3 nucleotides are TGTGCCAGCAGTTTCTCTGGATACAATGAGCAGTTCTTC. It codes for CASSFSGYNEQFF.

The CDR3 here is CASSLAPVSPKYF. CDR3 DNA: TGTGCCAGCAGCTTGGCCCCGGTGAGCCCTAAGTACTTC. The chain combines TRBV5-5 with TRBJ2-7; D is unresolved. V shed 0 bases and J shed 11 bases, with 15 bases lying between them. CDR1 and CDR2 (germline): SGHKS, YYEKEE (reference sequence). The CDR3 has 13 residues.

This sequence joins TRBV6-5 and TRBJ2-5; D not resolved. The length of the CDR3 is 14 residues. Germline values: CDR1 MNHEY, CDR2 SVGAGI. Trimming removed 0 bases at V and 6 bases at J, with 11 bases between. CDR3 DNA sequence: TGTGCCAGCAGTTACTCGATTGGGGATAAGACCCAGTACTTC. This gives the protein CASSYSIGDKTQYF.

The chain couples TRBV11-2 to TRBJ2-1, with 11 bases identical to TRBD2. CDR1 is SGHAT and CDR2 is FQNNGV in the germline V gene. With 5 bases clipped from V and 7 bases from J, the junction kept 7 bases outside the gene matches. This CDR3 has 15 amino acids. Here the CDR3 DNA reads TGTGCCAGCAGCCCCCCGGGACTAGCGGCTAATGAGCAGTTCTTC. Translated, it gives CASSPPGLAANEQFF.

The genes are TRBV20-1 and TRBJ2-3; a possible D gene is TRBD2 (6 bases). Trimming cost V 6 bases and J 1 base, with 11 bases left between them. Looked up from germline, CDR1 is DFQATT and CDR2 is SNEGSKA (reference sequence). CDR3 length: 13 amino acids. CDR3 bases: TGCAGTGCCCTGCGGGGTGGCACAGATACGCAGTATTTT. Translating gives CSALRGGTDTQYF.

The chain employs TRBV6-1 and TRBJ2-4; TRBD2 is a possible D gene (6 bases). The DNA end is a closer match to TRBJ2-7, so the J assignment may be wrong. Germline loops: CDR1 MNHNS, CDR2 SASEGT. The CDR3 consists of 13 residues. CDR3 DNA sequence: TGTGCCAGCAGTAGTTTGGGGGAGGTCGAGCAGTACTTC. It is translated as CASSSLGEVEQYF.

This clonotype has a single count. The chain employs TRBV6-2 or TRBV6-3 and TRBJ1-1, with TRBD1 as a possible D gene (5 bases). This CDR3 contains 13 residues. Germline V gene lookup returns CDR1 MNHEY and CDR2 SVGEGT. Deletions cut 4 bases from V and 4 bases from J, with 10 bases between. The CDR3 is CASSFGATTEAFF. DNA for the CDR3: TGTGCCAGCAGTTTCGGGGCCACCACTGAAGCTTTCTTT.

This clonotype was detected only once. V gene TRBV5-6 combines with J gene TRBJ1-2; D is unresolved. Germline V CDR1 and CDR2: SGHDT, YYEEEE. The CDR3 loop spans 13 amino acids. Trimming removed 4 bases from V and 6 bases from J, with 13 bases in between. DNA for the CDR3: TGTGCCAGCAGCGACTCATCGGGGAATGGCTACACCTTC. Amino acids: CASSDSSGNGYTF.

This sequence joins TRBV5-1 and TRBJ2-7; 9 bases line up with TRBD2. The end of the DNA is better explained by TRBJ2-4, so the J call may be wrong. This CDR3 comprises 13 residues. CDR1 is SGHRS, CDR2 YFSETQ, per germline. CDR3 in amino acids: CASSVQREDIQYF. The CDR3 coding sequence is TGCGCCAGCAGCGTGCAGCGGGAGGACATTCAGTACTTC.

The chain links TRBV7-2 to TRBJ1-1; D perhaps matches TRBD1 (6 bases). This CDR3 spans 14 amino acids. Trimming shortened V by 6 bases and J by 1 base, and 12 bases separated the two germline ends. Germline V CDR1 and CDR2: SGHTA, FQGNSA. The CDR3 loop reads CASSYGGQNTEAFF. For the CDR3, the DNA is TGTGCCAGCAGTTACGGGGGGCAGAACACTGAAGCTTTCTTT.

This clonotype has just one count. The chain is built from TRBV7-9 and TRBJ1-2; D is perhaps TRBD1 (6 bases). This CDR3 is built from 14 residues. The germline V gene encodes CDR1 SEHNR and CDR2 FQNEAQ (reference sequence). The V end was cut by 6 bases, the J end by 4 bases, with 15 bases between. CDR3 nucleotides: TGTGCCAGCAGGGCAGGGGTCCGGACCTATGGCTACACCTTC. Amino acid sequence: CASRAGVRTYGYTF.

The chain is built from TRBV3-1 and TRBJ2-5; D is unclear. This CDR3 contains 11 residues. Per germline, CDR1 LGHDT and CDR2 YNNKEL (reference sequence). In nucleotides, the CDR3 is TGTGCATCGCAAAACCAAGAGACCCAGTACTTC. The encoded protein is CASQNQETQYF.

CDR3: CSVVGLAGLLDEQYF. CDR3 coding DNA: TGCAGCGTTGTAGGCCTAGCGGGTCTTCTAGACGAGCAGTACTTC. This chain connects TRBV29-1 to TRBJ2-7, with 8 bases aligning to TRBD2. CDR3 length: 15 residues. V was pared by 4 bases and J by 5 bases, with 13 bases of the junction left unmatched. CDR1 SQVTM and CDR2 ANQGSEA come from the germline V gene.

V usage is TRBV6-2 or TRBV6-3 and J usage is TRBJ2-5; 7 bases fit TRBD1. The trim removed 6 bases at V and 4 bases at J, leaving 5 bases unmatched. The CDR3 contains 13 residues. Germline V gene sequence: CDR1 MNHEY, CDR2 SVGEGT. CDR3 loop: CASSQTGAETQYF. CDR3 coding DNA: TGTGCCAGCAGCCAAACAGGGGCAGAGACCCAGTACTTC.

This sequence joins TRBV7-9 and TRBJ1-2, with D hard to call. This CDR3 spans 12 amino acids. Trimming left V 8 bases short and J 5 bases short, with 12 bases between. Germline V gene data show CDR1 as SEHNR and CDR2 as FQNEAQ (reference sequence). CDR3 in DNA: TGTGCCAGCTCACCCGGGGAATATGGCTACACCTTC. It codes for CASSPGEYGYTF.